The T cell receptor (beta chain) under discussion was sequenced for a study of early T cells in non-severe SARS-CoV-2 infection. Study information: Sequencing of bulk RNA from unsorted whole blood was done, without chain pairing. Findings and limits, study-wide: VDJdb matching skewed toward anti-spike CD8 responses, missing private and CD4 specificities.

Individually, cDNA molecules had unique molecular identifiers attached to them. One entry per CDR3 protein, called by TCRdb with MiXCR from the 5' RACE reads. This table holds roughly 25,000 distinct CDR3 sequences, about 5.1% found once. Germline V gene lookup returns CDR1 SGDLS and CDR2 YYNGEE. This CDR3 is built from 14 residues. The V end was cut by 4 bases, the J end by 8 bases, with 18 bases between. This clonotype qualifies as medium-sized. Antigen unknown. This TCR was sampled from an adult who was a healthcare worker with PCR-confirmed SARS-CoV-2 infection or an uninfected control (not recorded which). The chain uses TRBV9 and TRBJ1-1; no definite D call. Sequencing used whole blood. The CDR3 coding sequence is TGTGCCAGCAGCCCGAGTGGGAGGGTGGAAGAAGCTTTCTTT. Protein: CASSPSGRVEEAFF.